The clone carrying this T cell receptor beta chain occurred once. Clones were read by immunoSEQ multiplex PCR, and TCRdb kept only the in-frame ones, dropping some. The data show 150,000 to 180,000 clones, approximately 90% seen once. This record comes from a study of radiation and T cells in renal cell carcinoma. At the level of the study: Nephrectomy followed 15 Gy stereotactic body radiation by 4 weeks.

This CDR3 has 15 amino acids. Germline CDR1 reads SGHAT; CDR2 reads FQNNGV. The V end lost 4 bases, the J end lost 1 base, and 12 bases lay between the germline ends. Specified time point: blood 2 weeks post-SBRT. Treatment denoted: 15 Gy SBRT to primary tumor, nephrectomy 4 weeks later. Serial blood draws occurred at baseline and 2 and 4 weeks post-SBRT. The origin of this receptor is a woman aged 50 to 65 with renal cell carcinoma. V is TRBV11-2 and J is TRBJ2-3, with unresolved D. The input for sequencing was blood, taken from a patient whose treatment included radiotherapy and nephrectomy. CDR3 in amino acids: CASSSFIGGTDTQYF. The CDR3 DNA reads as TGTGCCAGCAGCTCCTTTATCGGCGGCACAGATACGCAGTATTTT.